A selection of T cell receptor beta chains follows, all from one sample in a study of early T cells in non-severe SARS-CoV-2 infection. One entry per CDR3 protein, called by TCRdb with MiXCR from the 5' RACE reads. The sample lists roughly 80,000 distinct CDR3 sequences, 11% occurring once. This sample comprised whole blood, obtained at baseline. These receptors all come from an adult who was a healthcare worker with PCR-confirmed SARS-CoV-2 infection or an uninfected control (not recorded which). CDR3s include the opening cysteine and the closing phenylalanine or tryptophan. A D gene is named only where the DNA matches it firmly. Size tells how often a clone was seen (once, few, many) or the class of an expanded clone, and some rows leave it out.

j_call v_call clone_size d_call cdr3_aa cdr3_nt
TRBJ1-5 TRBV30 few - CAWSEPNQPQHF TGTGCCTGGAGTGAACCCAATCAGCCCCAGCATTTT
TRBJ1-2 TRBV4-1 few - CASSPNRQTYGYTF TGCGCCAGCAGCCCAAACCGACAGACTTATGGCTACACCTTC
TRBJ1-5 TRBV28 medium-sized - CASSVLGSSQPQHF TGTGCCAGCAGTGTTTTGGGGTCTAGTCAGCCCCAGCATTTT
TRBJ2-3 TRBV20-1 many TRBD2 CSARLAGSTDTQYF TGCAGTGCTAGACTAGCGGGGAGCACAGATACGCAGTATTTT
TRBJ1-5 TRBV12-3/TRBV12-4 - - CASSSHRDQPQHF TGTGCCAGCAGTTCGCATAGGGATCAGCCCCAGCATTTT
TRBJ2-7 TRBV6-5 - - CASSYGAVGSYEQYF TGTGCCAGCAGTTACGGGGCGGTGGGTTCCTACGAGCAGTACTTC
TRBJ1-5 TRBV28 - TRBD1 CASIDTGGASNQPQHF TGTGCCAGCATCGACACAGGGGGTGCAAGCAATCAGCCCCAGCATTTT
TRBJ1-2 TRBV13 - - CASRNPGDGYTF TGTGCCAGCAGAAATCCAGGGGATGGCTACACCTTC
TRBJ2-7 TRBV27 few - CASSPSTGPYEQYF TGTGCCAGCAGTCCCTCCACAGGGCCGTACGAGCAGTACTTC
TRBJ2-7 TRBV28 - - CASSSLSQGPTLGEQYF TGTGCCAGCAGTTCCCTTAGCCAGGGGCCGACACTGGGCGAGCAGTACTTC
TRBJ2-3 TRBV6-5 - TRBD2 CASTPQGVAGADTQYF TGTGCCAGCACCCCTCAGGGGGTAGCGGGGGCAGATACGCAGTATTTT
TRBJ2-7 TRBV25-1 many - CASRQVYEQYF TGTGCCAGCAGACAGGTCTACGAGCAGTACTTC
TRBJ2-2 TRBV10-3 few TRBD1 CATVTGDNTGELFF TGTGCCACCGTAACAGGGGATAACACCGGGGAGCTGTTTTTT
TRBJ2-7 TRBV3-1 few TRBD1 CASSHRGSSYEQYF TGTGCCAGCAGCCACAGGGGGAGCTCCTACGAGCAGTACTTC
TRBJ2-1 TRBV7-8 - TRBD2 CASSPTEAGGYNEQFF TGTGCCAGCAGCCCAACAGAAGCGGGGGGCTACAATGAGCAGTTCTTC
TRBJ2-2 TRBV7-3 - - CASSSLGGRQGTGELFF TGTGCCAGCAGCTCTTTAGGGGGGCGCCAGGGCACCGGGGAGCTGTTTTTT
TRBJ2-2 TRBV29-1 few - CSAGPGTAREGLFF TGCAGCGCCGGACCCGGGACCGCCCGAGAAGGGCTGTTTTTT
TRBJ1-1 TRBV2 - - CASKRASGQGSAEAFF TGTGCCAGCAAAAGGGCCTCCGGGCAGGGCTCTGCTGAAGCTTTCTTT
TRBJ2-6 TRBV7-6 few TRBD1 CASSLASGGSSGANVLTF TGTGCCAGCAGCTTAGCGTCAGGGGGCTCCTCTGGGGCCAACGTCCTGACTTTC
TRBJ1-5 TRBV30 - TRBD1 CAWSNVRGQGNQPQHF TGTGCCTGGAGTAATGTACGTGGACAGGGCAATCAGCCCCAGCATTTT
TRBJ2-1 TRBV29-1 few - CSVVAGYNEQFF TGCAGCGTTGTAGCCGGCTACAATGAGCAGTTCTTC
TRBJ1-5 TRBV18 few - CASSRQALNQPQHF TGTGCCAGCTCGCGCCAGGCGCTCAATCAGCCCCAGCATTTT
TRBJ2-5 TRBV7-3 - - CASSLSPDGTQYF TGTGCCAGCAGCCTCAGCCCCGATGGGACCCAGTACTTC
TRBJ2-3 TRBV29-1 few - CTVASTDTQYF TGCACCGTAGCGAGCACAGATACGCAGTATTTT
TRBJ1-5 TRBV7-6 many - CASSLGGFGSNQPQHF TGTGCCAGCAGTCTAGGGGGGTTCGGTAGCAATCAGCCCCAGCATTTT
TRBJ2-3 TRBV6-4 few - CARKSSTDTQYF TGTGCCAGAAAGTCTAGCACAGATACGCAGTATTTT
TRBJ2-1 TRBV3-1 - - CASTLDVSRRNEQFF TGTGCCAGCACCCTTGATGTTTCTCGGCGCAATGAGCAGTTCTTC
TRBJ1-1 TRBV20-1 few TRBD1 CSAREWGTGRAFF TGCAGTGCTAGAGAATGGGGGACAGGGCGAGCTTTCTTT
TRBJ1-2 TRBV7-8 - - CASSPPGRGYGYTF TGTGCCAGCAGCCCTCCGGGCCGAGGGTATGGCTACACCTTC
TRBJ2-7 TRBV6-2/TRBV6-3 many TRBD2 CASSYPLSGGSAYEQYF TGTGCCAGCAGTTATCCACTAAGCGGGGGGTCCGCCTACGAGCAGTACTTC
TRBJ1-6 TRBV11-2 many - CASSLLVENSPLHF TGTGCCAGCAGCCTACTCGTTGAGAATTCACCCCTCCACTTT
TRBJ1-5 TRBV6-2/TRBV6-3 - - CASSYGGRSQPQHF TGTGCCAGCAGTTACGGGGGCCGGAGTCAGCCCCAGCATTTT
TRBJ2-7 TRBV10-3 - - CAIKGQTVGEQYF TGTGCCATCAAAGGGCAGACAGTTGGCGAGCAGTACTTC
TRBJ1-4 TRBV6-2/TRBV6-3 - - CASSTGTENEKLFF TGTGCCAGCAGTACCGGGACGGAGAATGAAAAACTGTTTTTT
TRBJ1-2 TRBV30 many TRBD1 CAWLTGGHGYTF TGTGCCTGGCTGACAGGGGGCCATGGCTACACCTTC
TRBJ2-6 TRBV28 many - CASRQQGSGANVLTF TGTGCCAGCAGGCAGCAGGGATCTGGGGCCAACGTCCTGACTTTC
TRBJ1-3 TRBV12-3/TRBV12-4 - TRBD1 CASSLPRGQGRGGNTIYF TGTGCCAGCAGTCTCCCACGGGGACAGGGGAGAGGTGGAAACACCATATATTTT
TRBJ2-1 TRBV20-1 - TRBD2 CSARAEVSGKYNEQFF TGCAGTGCTAGAGCCGAAGTCAGCGGGAAATACAATGAGCAGTTCTTC
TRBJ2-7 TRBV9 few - CASSVSPRRQPYEQYF TGTGCCAGCAGCGTATCCCCCCGACGGCAGCCCTACGAGCAGTACTTC
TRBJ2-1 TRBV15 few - CATSRQGRNEQFF TGTGCCACCAGCAGACAGGGAAGAAATGAGCAGTTCTTC